Presented here are 17 T cell receptor beta chains from one specimen sequenced in a study of blood T cell repertoires in COVID-19. Generated by immunoSEQ multiplex PCR, the TCRdb table keeps only in-frame clones and is missing some. Here the sample spans about 42,000 clones, roughly four fifths being singletons. Sequencing was performed on peripheral blood. The receptors were sampled from a woman in her sixties or seventies with acute or convalescent COVID-19.

The chain links TRBV12-2 to TRBJ1-2; the tabulated D call, TRBD1, remains unverified against the DNA. TRBV12-2 is recorded as a pseudogene. This CDR3 is built from 18 residues. The chain's CDR3 is CASRLRDCRTGTNYGYTF. Written as DNA, the CDR3 is TGTGCAAGTCGCTTAAGGGACTGTAGGACAGGGACTAACTATGGCTACACCTTC.

This clone was recorded once. This chain links TRBV9 with TRBJ1-1, with TRBD1 identical over 7 bases. The trim removed 4 bases at V and 8 bases at J, leaving 5 bases unmatched. This CDR3 is 12 amino acids long. Per germline, CDR1 SGDLS and CDR2 YYNGEE. This chain's CDR3 is CASSTGTAEAFF. The CDR3 nucleotides are TGTGCCAGCAGCACAGGGACAGCCGAAGCTTTCTTT.

The chain has TRBV7-2 and TRBJ2-3, with D hard to call. This CDR3 has 16 amino acids. CDR1 is SGHTA and CDR2 is FQGNSA in the germline V gene. Trimming left V 5 bases short and J 2 bases short, with 17 bases between. CDR3 amino acids: CASSPGWYPNTDTQYF. CDR3 nucleotides: TGTGCCAGCAGCCCCGGGTGGTACCCAAACACAGATACGCAGTATTTT.

V usage is TRBV30 and J usage is TRBJ1-1; D call uncertain. Germline assignment: CDR1 GTSNPN and CDR2 SVGIG (reference sequence). CDR3 length: 13 residues. Between the trimmed V and J ends, which lost 2 bases and 3 bases, there was a span of 10 bases. In DNA, the CDR3 is TGTGCCTGGAGTTATGCCCGGGACACTGAAGCTTTCTTT. It encodes CAWSYARDTEAFF. Based on the CDR3 plus reference TRBV30 and TRBJ1-1, the full variable domain is SQTIHQWPATLVQPVGSPLSLECTVEGTSNPNLYWYRQAAGRGLQLLFYSVGIGQISSEVPQNLSASRPQDRQFILSSKKLLLSDSGFYLCAWSYARDTEAFFGQGTRLTVV.

CDR3 sequence: CSAAVIDHNEQFF. Here the CDR3 DNA reads TGCAGCGCCGCGGTAATAGACCACAATGAGCAGTTCTTC. The chain recombines TRBV29-1 with TRBJ2-1, with no clear D. CDR1 is SQVTM and CDR2 is ANQGSEA in the germline V gene. The CDR3 runs to 13 residues. The V end was cut by 7 bases, the J end by 5 bases, with 15 bases between.

The chain combines TRBV3-1 (or the pseudogene TRBV3-2) with TRBJ1-4; a weak D match, TRBD1 (5 bases). Trimming removed 0 bases at V and 7 bases at J, with 33 bases between. This CDR3 spans 22 amino acids. Germline CDR1 is LGHDT and CDR2 is YNNKEL (reference sequence). The CDR3 is CASSQDHQEDQGPVVDAEKLFF. The CDR3 DNA is TGTGCCAGCAGCCAAGATCATCAAGAGGACCAGGGCCCAGTGGTGGATGCTGAAAAACTGTTTTTT.

This clone was picked up a small number of times. The J gene is TRBJ2-6, the V gene TRBV5-6; no firm D call. V was cut by 4 bases and J by 0 bases, with 17 bases left in between. Germline values: CDR1 SGHDT, CDR2 YYEEEE. This CDR3 contains 18 residues. DNA for the CDR3: TGTGCCAGCAGCAGAGGTGGGTACCCCGTCTCTGGGGCCAACGTCCTGACTTTC. Translation: CASSRGGYPVSGANVLTF.

V and J are TRBV30 and TRBJ2-3; a possible D gene is TRBD2 (6 bases). The length of the CDR3 is 14 residues. Between the trimmed V and J ends, which lost 4 bases and 4 bases, there was a span of 15 bases. Germline-derived CDR1 and CDR2 are GTSNPN and SVGIG (reference sequence). The CDR3 bases are TGTGCCTGGACCCCGGGACTCCGGGCAGATACGCAGTATTTT. Amino acids: CAWTPGLRADTQYF.

The rearrangement joins TRBV7-8 to TRBJ1-6, with 7 bases fitting TRBD1. Germline V lookup: CDR1 SGHVS, CDR2 FQNEAQ. The CDR3 extends over 14 amino acids. With 1 base clipped from V and 9 bases from J, the junction kept 3 bases outside the gene matches. This CDR3 is CASSLGQGGSPLHF. CDR3 coding DNA: TGTGCCAGCAGCTTAGGACAGGGAGGTTCACCCCTCCACTTT.

The V gene is TRBV30, the J gene TRBJ1-3; D is unclear. Germline V gene sequence: CDR1 GTSNPN, CDR2 SVGIG (reference sequence). This CDR3 spans 14 amino acids. With 0 bases removed from V and 9 bases from J, the gap between germline ends came to 15 bases. The CDR3 sequence: CAWSVDATVATIYF. The CDR3 DNA is TGTGCCTGGAGTGTAGACGCAACTGTAGCCACCATATATTTT.

This clone was detected once. This chain connects TRBV15 to TRBJ1-2; 9 positions agree with TRBD1. The CDR3 extends over 13 amino acids. Germline loops: CDR1 LNHNV, CDR2 YYDKDF (reference sequence). V lost 8 bases, J lost 7 bases, and 8 bases stayed unmatched. For the CDR3, the DNA is TGTGCCACCTCGGTGGGACAGGGTTTTGGCTACACCTTC. Protein product: CATSVGQGFGYTF. Supplemented by reference TRBV15 and TRBJ1-2, the full variable domain reads DAMVIQNPRYQVTQFGKPVTLSCSQTLNHNVMYWYQQKSSQAPKLLFHYYDKDFNNEADTPDNFQSRRPNTSFCFLDIRSPGLGDTAMYLCATSVGQGFGYTFGSGTRLTVV.

The rearrangement uses TRBV28 and TRBJ1-5; D uncertain. Germline V gives CDR1 MDHEN, CDR2 SYDVKM. CDR3 length: 14 residues. V was trimmed by 6 bases and J by 2 bases, leaving 11 bases between them. The CDR3 loop is CASSDGRGNQPQHF. CDR3 DNA sequence: TGTGCCAGCAGCGACGGGAGGGGCAATCAGCCCCAGCATTTT.

This rearrangement joins TRBV7-2 to TRBJ1-2, with D maybe TRBD1 (5 bases). Looked up from germline, CDR1 is SGHTA and CDR2 is FQGNSA. V was cut by 3 bases and J by 5 bases, with 10 bases left in between. The CDR3 covers 13 residues. CDR3 residues: CASSFGRDYGYTF. The CDR3 region has the DNA TGTGCCAGCAGCTTCGGCAGGGATTATGGCTACACCTTC.

This clone has a handful of counts. The chain recombines TRBV25-1 with TRBJ2-6, with D uncertain. Germline lookup yields CDR1 MGHDK and CDR2 SYGVNS. V was pared by 5 bases and J by 4 bases, with 6 bases between. CDR3 size: 13 residues. This CDR3 is CASSWAGANVLTF. In DNA, the CDR3 is TGTGCCAGCAGTTGGGCCGGGGCCAACGTCCTGACTTTC.

Within the sample, this clone is medium-sized. The V and J genes are TRBV29-1 and TRBJ1-3, with 7 nucleotides matching TRBD1. The CDR3 runs 13 residues. The germline CDR1 and CDR2 sequences are SQVTM and ANQGSEA. The trim removed 6 bases at V and 4 bases at J, leaving 6 bases unmatched. In DNA form, the CDR3 reads TGCAGCGTCGCCGGACAGGAGGGAAACACCATATATTTT. This translates into CSVAGQEGNTIYF.

V gene TRBV19 combines with J gene TRBJ2-5, with TRBD1 matching 7 bases. J was trimmed by 2 bases and V by 10 bases; bases with no gene match: 4. The CDR3 is 12 residues long. The V gene's germline CDR1 is LNHDA and CDR2 SQIVND (reference sequence). The CDR3 loop reads CAIRDRQETQYF. In DNA, the CDR3 is TGTGCCATCCGGGACAGACAAGAGACCCAGTACTTC.

This chain uses TRBV5-1 with TRBJ2-7; D is perhaps TRBD1 (6 bases). V dropped 0 bases and J dropped 6 bases, with 10 bases sitting between them. Per germline, CDR1 SGHRS and CDR2 YFSETQ. This CDR3 has 13 residues. In DNA, the CDR3 is TGCGCCAGCAGCTTGGAACAGGGTCGCGAGCAGTACTTC. Translated: CASSLEQGREQYF.